This T cell receptor beta chain was observed in a study of post-analysis software for immune sequencing data. Study-wide context: The cohort encompassed relapsing-remitting, secondary progressive and progressive-relapsing multiple sclerosis disease courses. Findings and caveats of the study: Diversity measured as normalized Chao1 was significantly lower in multiple sclerosis patients than in controls. Five TRBV segments occurring more often in patients than controls included TRBV5-6, TRBV5-1 and TRBV20-1.

This CDR3 region has 17 residues. The germline gives CDR1 MNHEY, CDR2 SVGAGI. V was shortened by 0 bases and J by 0 bases, with 15 bases between the two germline ends. Unique molecular identifiers had been added to the TCR beta cDNA libraries. The yield from approximately 1 to 10 million T cells was roughly 0.5 million cDNA molecules in total. One entry per CDR3 protein, called by TCRdb with MiXCR from the PCR reads. This sample carries 450,000 to 700,000 distinct CDR3 sequences, roughly two fifths of them seen once, and the ten largest clones take 1.5% to 2%. In regard to this clonotype: Its antigen is undetermined.

Sequencing was done on a sample of blood. The chain is built from TRBV6-5 and TRBJ2-7, with D maybe TRBD1 (6 bases). The sequence derives from a girl aged 10 to 17 with multiple sclerosis. CDR3 amino acids: CASSYSHRESTSYEQYF. The CDR3 DNA reads as TGTGCCAGCAGTTACTCCCACAGGGAATCAACCTCCTACGAGCAGTACTTC.